The 11 T cell receptor beta chains below all came from one sample that was sequenced in a study of breast tumors, draining lymph nodes, adjacent tissues. The lymph nodes were axillary draining lymph nodes from breast cancer patients. Each CDR3 protein is one row after TCRdb ran MiXCR on the multiplex PCR reads. Here the sample spans about 110,000 distinct CDR3 sequences, about 29% being singletons. Sequencing input: axillary lymph node tissue. These receptors all come from a female donor with breast cancer. Some clones in this sample may be carry-over from other donors' samples.

This clonotype was counted ten times or more. V gene TRBV10-3 combines with J gene TRBJ2-4; perhaps TRBD1 as D (6 bases). The CDR3 runs 18 residues. The germline V gene encodes CDR1 ENHRY and CDR2 SYGVKD. V shed 4 bases and J shed 3 bases, with 22 bases lying between them. The CDR3 coding sequence is TGTGCCATCAGTGGGCGACAGGCCGTAGGAATTGGCAAAAACATTCAGTACTTC. It specifies CAISGRQAVGIGKNIQYF.

The chain joins TRBV7-2 to TRBJ1-6; no reliable D call. Germline-derived CDR1 and CDR2 are SGHTA and FQGNSA. Trimming cost V 5 bases and J 13 bases, with 15 bases left between them. This CDR3 has 13 amino acids. The DNA of the CDR3 is TGTGCCAGCAGCGTAGGTCCAGTGTCTCCCCTCCACTTT. Translating it yields CASSVGPVSPLHF.

This clonotype was recorded many times. V gene TRBV27 combines with J gene TRBJ2-7, with 8 bases matching TRBD1. V shed 7 bases, J shed 5 bases, and the junction held 7 bases outside the gene matches. The CDR3 has 13 amino acids. CDR1 is MNHEY, CDR2 SMNVEV, per germline (reference sequence). The CDR3 DNA is TGTGCCAGCAAAGGACAGGGCGATCACGAGCAGTACTTC. Residues: CASKGQGDHEQYF.

This clonotype was counted many times. This sequence joins TRBV27 and TRBJ1-2; TRBD1 aligns across 7 bases. The CDR3 totals 14 residues. The germline V gene encodes CDR1 MNHEY and CDR2 SMNVEV (reference sequence). The trim removed 4 bases at V and 8 bases at J, leaving 10 bases unmatched. Here the CDR3 DNA reads TGTGCCAGCAGTTCCCGTCCTCCGGGACAGGGCTACACCTTC. This translates into CASSSRPPGQGYTF.

The V call is TRBV20-1, the J call TRBJ2-7, with D possibly being TRBD1 (6 bases). Germline-derived CDR1 and CDR2 are DFQATT and SNEGSKA (reference sequence). The V end lost 0 bases, the J end lost 12 bases, and 15 bases lay between the germline ends. This CDR3 has 12 amino acids. CDR3 DNA sequence: TGCAGTGCTAGAGACCAGGGGCACGAACCGTACTTC. Protein product: CSARDQGHEPYF.

This clonotype was found many times. CDR3 residues: CASSQKAGSGQPQHF. The CDR3, as DNA: TGCGCCAGCAGCCAAAAGGCGGGTAGTGGTCAGCCCCAGCATTTT. This chain joins TRBV4-1 and TRBJ1-5, with unresolved D. V gave up 2 bases and J gave up 6 bases, with 14 bases separating them. Germline CDR1 and CDR2: MGHRA and YSYEKL. The CDR3 consists of 15 residues.

Many counts were recorded for this clonotype. The rearrangement joins TRBV7-8 to TRBJ1-2; D possibly corresponds to TRBD1 (6 bases). The CDR3 runs to 15 residues. CDR1 is SGHVS and CDR2 is FQNEAQ in the germline V gene. The ends were cut back, 6 bases at V and 0 bases at J, with 14 bases in the middle. CDR3 in amino acids: CASSLAQGANYGYTF. DNA for the CDR3: TGTGCCAGCAGTCTAGCACAGGGAGCTAACTATGGCTACACCTTC.

This chain connects TRBV5-1 to TRBJ2-3; D might be TRBD2 (8 bases). Germline V gene sequence: CDR1 SGHRS, CDR2 YFSETQ. The CDR3 has 16 amino acids. V was trimmed by 5 bases and J by 5 bases, leaving 21 bases between them. CDR3 amino acids: CASRGQLAGGVDTQYF. The CDR3 nucleotides read TGCGCCAGCAGGGGACAGCTCGCGGGAGGTGTAGATACGCAGTATTTT.

This clonotype was seen ten or more times. V and J are TRBV20-1 and TRBJ2-1; 7 bases align to TRBD2. The germline V gene encodes CDR1 DFQATT and CDR2 SNEGSKA (reference sequence). V dropped 6 bases and J dropped 0; count of bases not matched to a gene: 5. CDR3 length: 14 residues. CDR3 amino acids: CSARPSGSYNEQFF. As DNA, the CDR3 is TGCAGTGCACGCCCTAGCGGCTCCTACAATGAGCAGTTCTTC.

In this sample, this clonotype turned up many times. This rearrangement joins TRBV3-1 to TRBJ2-7; D gene ambiguous. This CDR3 has 14 amino acids. Between the trimmed V and J ends, which lost 3 bases and 2 bases, there was a span of 11 bases. Germline CDR1 and CDR2: LGHDT and YNNKEL (reference sequence). This CDR3 reads CASSQVLKPYEQYF. The CDR3 coding sequence is TGTGCCAGCAGCCAGGTGCTCAAACCCTACGAGCAGTACTTC.

The chain has TRBV9 and TRBJ1-2, with D possibly being TRBD1 (6 bases). Trimming left V 4 bases short and J 5 bases short, with 9 bases between. The germline gives CDR1 SGDLS, CDR2 YYNGEE. CDR3 size: 12 residues. Written as DNA, the CDR3 is TGTGCCAGCAGCACACAGGGTTATGGCTACACCTTC. Protein product: CASSTQGYGYTF.